This T cell receptor (beta chain) appears in the sequencing data of a study of control samples from healthy donors and cancer patients. Germline V gene lookup returns CDR1 SGHVS and CDR2 FQNEAQ. J gave up 0 bases and V 2 bases, and 4 bases lay outside the gene matches. This CDR3 comprises 15 residues. Sequenced by immunoSEQ multiplex PCR; TCRdb stores in-frame clones only, minus some. The data hold around 90,000 clones, with roughly 86% observed a single time. V gene TRBV7-8 combines with J gene TRBJ2-7, with TRBD2 identical over 7 bases. Material for sequencing was blood. This TCR derives from a man aged 25-40 years in good health. CDR3 residues: CASSLNGGSSYEQYF. CDR3 nucleotide sequence: TGTGCCAGCAGCTTAAACGGGGGGAGCTCCTACGAGCAGTACTTC.